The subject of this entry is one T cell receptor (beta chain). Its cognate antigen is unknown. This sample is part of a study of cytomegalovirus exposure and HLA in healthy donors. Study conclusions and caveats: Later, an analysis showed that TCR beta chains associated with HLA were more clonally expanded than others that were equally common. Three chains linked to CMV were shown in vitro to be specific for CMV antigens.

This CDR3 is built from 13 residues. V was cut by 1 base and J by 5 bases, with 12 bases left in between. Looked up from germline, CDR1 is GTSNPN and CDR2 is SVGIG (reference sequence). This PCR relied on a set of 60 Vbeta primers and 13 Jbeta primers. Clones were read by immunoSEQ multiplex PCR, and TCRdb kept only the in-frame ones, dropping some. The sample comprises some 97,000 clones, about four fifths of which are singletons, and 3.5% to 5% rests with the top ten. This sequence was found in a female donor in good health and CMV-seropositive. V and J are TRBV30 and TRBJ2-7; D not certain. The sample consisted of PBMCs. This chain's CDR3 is CAWSGAVVDEQYF. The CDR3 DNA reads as TGTGCCTGGAGTGGGGCCGTAGTCGACGAGCAGTACTTC. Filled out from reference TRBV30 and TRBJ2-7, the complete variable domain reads SQTIHQWPATLVQPVGSPLSLECTVEGTSNPNLYWYRQAAGRGLQLLFYSVGIGQISSEVPQNLSASRPQDRQFILSSKKLLLSDSGFYLCAWSGAVVDEQYFGPGTRLTVT.